One sample yielded the 30 T cell receptor beta chains listed below, sequenced in a study of CD8+ T cells in alopecia areata. Treatment reported: oral pan-JAK inhibitor, 5-10 mg twice daily. Sequencing templates came from extracted RNA that was reverse transcribed into cDNA. Here immunoSEQ multiplex PCR was the method, and the copy in TCRdb shows in-frame clones only, minus some. This sample has more than 90,000 clones, with approximately 59% found just once. The input for sequencing was CD8+ T cells sorted from blood, taken at week 4, from a patient treated with tofacitinib. These receptors all stem from a human donor with alopecia areata.

The chain recombines TRBV7-9 with TRBJ2-5, with D unresolved. CDR3 length: 13 residues. Germline V gene data show CDR1 as SEHNR and CDR2 as FQNEAQ (reference sequence). V lost 4 bases, J lost 2 bases, and 8 bases lay in between. The chain's CDR3 is CASSSEEQETQYF. The CDR3 region has the DNA TGTGCCAGCAGCTCCGAAGAGCAAGAGACCCAGTACTTC. The entire variable domain, with the rest obtained from reference TRBV7-9 and TRBJ2-5, is as follows: DTGVSQNPRHKITKRGQNVTFRCDPISEHNRLYWYRQTLGQGPEFLTYFQNEAQLEKSRLLSDRFSAERPKGSFSTLEIQRTEQGDSAMYLCASSSEEQETQYFGPGTRLLVL.

This clone has a handful of counts. The J gene is TRBJ1-1, the V gene TRBV6-5; D not resolved. CDR3 length: 12 amino acids. CDR1 is MNHEY, CDR2 SVGAGI, per germline. V lost 10 bases and J lost 10, with 19 bases in between. For the CDR3, the DNA is TGTGCCACCGAAACGTCTGGCGGGGTAGCTTTCTTT. Amino acids: CATETSGGVAFF.

The chain couples TRBV29-1 to TRBJ2-1, with 7 bases lining up with TRBD2. The CDR3 length is 14 residues. Germline CDR1 and CDR2: SQVTM and ANQGSEA. The DNA for the CDR3 is TGCGCCTGGGTAAGGAGAATTAGCGGGAATGAGCAGTTCTTC. The encoded protein is CAWVRRISGNEQFF.

The rearrangement links TRBV7-9 to TRBJ1-6; the D is unclear. V was clipped by 3 bases and J by 7 bases, with 10 bases between them. Germline loops: CDR1 SEHNR, CDR2 FQNEAQ (reference sequence). The CDR3 is 14 residues long. The CDR3 DNA follows: TGTGCCAGCAGCTTCGTGGTTAAAAATTCACCCCTCCACTTT. Translating it yields CASSFVVKNSPLHF.

This chain uses TRBV20-1 with TRBJ2-7, with D uncertain. Germline lookup yields CDR1 DFQATT and CDR2 SNEGSKA (reference sequence). Trimming took 6 bases from V and 3 from J, leaving 9 bases between them. The CDR3 spans 11 residues. The CDR3 sequence: CSAPSGYEQYF. CDR3 sequence (DNA): TGCAGTGCCCCTTCGGGCTACGAGCAGTACTTC.

The chain employs TRBV30 and TRBJ2-2; possibly TRBD2 for D (5 bases). Trimming took 3 bases from V and 3 from J, leaving 8 bases between them. Germline V gene sequence: CDR1 GTSNPN, CDR2 SVGIG (reference sequence). This CDR3 comprises 13 residues. The CDR3 bases are TGTGCCTGGAGCGGGGTTTACACCGGGGAGCTGTTTTTT. This gives the protein CAWSGVYTGELFF.

The rearrangement joins TRBV30 to TRBJ2-1; 11 bases line up with TRBD1. CDR1 and CDR2 from the germline V gene are GTSNPN and SVGIG (reference sequence). The CDR3 has 16 residues. V gave up 4 bases and J gave up 7 bases; unmatched junction bases: 12. CDR3 sequence: CAWNWMRGQGANEQFF. The CDR3 DNA reads as TGTGCCTGGAACTGGATGAGAGGACAGGGGGCAAATGAGCAGTTCTTC.

The chain joins TRBV15 to TRBJ1-6, with a weak D call TRBD1 (5 bases). The CDR3 loop spans 14 amino acids. Trimming shortened V by 5 bases and J by 7 bases, and 12 bases separated the two germline ends. The germline V gene has CDR1 LNHNV and CDR2 YYDKDF (reference sequence). The CDR3 loop reads CATSGLGTNSPLHF. The CDR3 region has the DNA TGTGCCACCAGCGGCCTGGGGACGAATTCACCCCTCCACTTT. Combining the CDR3 with reference TRBV15 and TRBJ1-6 gives the whole variable domain DAMVIQNPRYQVTQFGKPVTLSCSQTLNHNVMYWYQQKSSQAPKLLFHYYDKDFNNEADTPDNFQSRRPNTSFCFLDIRSPGLGDTAMYLCATSGLGTNSPLHFGNGTRLTVT.

This chain uses TRBV7-8 with TRBJ2-7; the D call may be TRBD1 or TRBD2 (6 bases each). The germline gives CDR1 SGHVS, CDR2 FQNEAQ. V was trimmed by 4 bases and J by 6 bases, leaving 13 bases between them. CDR3 length equals 13 residues. The chain's CDR3 is CASSWDTEGEQYF. The CDR3 DNA is TGTGCCAGCAGCTGGGACACGGAGGGCGAGCAGTACTTC.

This chain uses TRBV21-1 with TRBJ2-5; the D call of TRBD2 is as the table states it, not checked on the DNA. TRBV21-1 is shown as a pseudogene. There are 16 residues in the CDR3. The CDR3 coding sequence is TGTGCCAGCAGCCAGCCAAGGGAGATCAACCAAGAGACCCAGTACTTC. Its translation is CASSQPREINQETQYF.

The chain carries TRBV11-1 and TRBJ2-2, with TRBD1 matching over 8 bases. The germline V gene encodes CDR1 SGHAT and CDR2 FQDESV (reference sequence). The CDR3 spans 15 residues. V was pared by 5 bases and J by 6 bases, with 8 bases of the junction left unmatched. As DNA, the CDR3 is TGTGCCAGCAGCCATGACAGGGGATTGGCCGGGGAGCTGTTTTTT. It is translated as CASSHDRGLAGELFF.

This clone was seen a few times. V and J are TRBV29-1 and TRBJ1-4; a possible D gene is TRBD1 (5 bases). V lost 2 bases and J 8 bases, leaving 12 bases between the germline ends. Germline V lookup: CDR1 SQVTM, CDR2 ANQGSEA. The CDR3 totals 13 residues. CDR3 nucleotide sequence: TGCAGCGTTGAATTCAGGGTTGGGGAAAAACTGTTTTTT. Translated: CSVEFRVGEKLFF.

The chain uses TRBV7-9 and TRBJ2-5; D unclear. The V and J ends lost 4 bases and 9 bases respectively, with 15 bases between them. Per the germline V gene, CDR1 is SEHNR and CDR2 is FQNEAQ (reference sequence). The CDR3 consists of 13 residues. This CDR3 is CASSSPPFEAQYF. The CDR3 DNA reads as TGTGCCAGCAGCTCCCCACCTTTCGAGGCCCAGTACTTC.

The gene calls are TRBV6-5 and TRBJ2-4; no firm D call. Trimming took 4 bases from V and 13 from J, leaving 20 bases between them. The germline V gene has CDR1 MNHEY and CDR2 SVGAGI. The CDR3 loop spans 14 amino acids. The CDR3 DNA follows: TGTGCCAGCAGTTCTCCTCTGACTTCAAGAAGGCAGTACTTC. The encoded protein is CASSSPLTSRRQYF.

This clone was counted a few times. The V and J genes are TRBV29-1 and TRBJ1-1; D remains ambiguous. The CDR3 covers 13 residues. V was cut by 4 bases and J by 1 base, with 10 bases left in between. Germline values: CDR1 SQVTM, CDR2 ANQGSEA. CDR3 bases: TGCAGCGTTGTATCAGAAACGAACACTGAAGCTTTCTTT. Translated: CSVVSETNTEAFF.

The rearrangement uses TRBV29-1 and TRBJ1-2; TRBD1 matches 9 bases. J gave up 8 bases and V 2 bases, and 6 bases lay outside the gene matches. Germline lookup yields CDR1 SQVTM and CDR2 ANQGSEA. This CDR3 spans 13 amino acids. This chain's CDR3 is CSVETGGESGYTF. The CDR3 region has the DNA TGCAGCGTTGAAACAGGGGGCGAAAGCGGCTACACCTTC.

This clone has more than one count but fewer than ten. This rearrangement joins TRBV30 to TRBJ2-1; 8 bases map to TRBD2. V trimming: 4 bases; J trimming: 8 bases; junction bases outside the gene matches: 10. The CDR3 is 14 amino acids. Per germline, CDR1 GTSNPN and CDR2 SVGIG (reference sequence). The CDR3 is CAWTPGLGADEQFF. The DNA for the CDR3 is TGTGCCTGGACTCCGGGACTAGGGGCCGATGAGCAGTTCTTC.

The chain uses TRBV27 and TRBJ1-2; D is perhaps TRBD1 (5 bases). The CDR3 contains 14 residues. CDR1 is MNHEY, CDR2 SMNVEV, per germline (reference sequence). The V end lost 2 bases, the J end lost 5 bases, and 12 bases lay between the germline ends. In nucleotides, the CDR3 is TGTGCCAGCAGTTTAGACAGCTCGGCTTATGGCTACACCTTC. Protein sequence: CASSLDSSAYGYTF.

Only a few counts were recorded for this clone. The junction and the germline gene differ at one end; a read error may be behind it. This chain joins TRBV29-1 and TRBJ2-2; 11 positions agree with TRBD1. This CDR3 comprises 14 residues. Germline CDR1 and CDR2: SQVTM and ANQGSEA. CDR3 region: CSVEGQGATGELFF. Written as DNA, the CDR3 is TGCAGCGTGGAAGGACAGGGGGCGACCGGGGAGCTGTTTTTT.

The rearrangement links TRBV27 to TRBJ1-2; maybe TRBD1 (5 bases). The CDR3 has 13 amino acids. Germline-derived CDR1 and CDR2 are MNHEY and SMNVEV (reference sequence). With 1 base removed from V and 6 bases from J, the gap between germline ends came to 9 bases. The CDR3 reads CASSLLGAHGYTF. As DNA, the CDR3 is TGTGCCAGCAGTTTATTAGGGGCCCATGGCTACACCTTC.

The V gene is TRBV7-9, the J gene TRBJ2-5; D unresolved. TRBJ2-7 explains the end of the DNA better; the J call may be wrong. CDR3 length: 13 amino acids. The germline gives CDR1 SEHNR, CDR2 FQNEAQ (reference sequence). The CDR3 region has the DNA TGTGCCAGCAGCTCAGACGGAACCTACGAGCAGTACTTC. Translating gives CASSSDGTYEQYF.

This clone has only a few counts. The chain has TRBV30 and TRBJ2-7; 10 nucleotides agree with TRBD1. Per germline, CDR1 GTSNPN and CDR2 SVGIG (reference sequence). CDR3 size: 10 residues. The V and J ends lost 8 bases and 12 bases, in that order; junction bases with no gene match: 7. The chain's CDR3 is CAGGQGSLYF. CDR3 nucleotides: TGTGCCGGGGGACAGGGGAGTCTGTACTTC.

Note on this clone: Within the sample, other DNA sequences also encode this same CDR3. V and J are TRBV30 and TRBJ1-5; weak D call: TRBD1 (5 bases). V was clipped by 0 bases and J by 2 bases, with 8 bases between them. CDR1 is GTSNPN and CDR2 is SVGIG in the germline V gene (reference sequence). The CDR3 loop spans 14 amino acids. For the CDR3, the DNA is TGTGCCTGGAGTGTGGGGCAGGGCAATCAGCCCCAGCATTTT. Translating gives CAWSVGQGNQPQHF. Full variable domain (remainder filled in from reference TRBV30 and TRBJ1-5): SQTIHQWPATLVQPVGSPLSLECTVEGTSNPNLYWYRQAAGRGLQLLFYSVGIGQISSEVPQNLSASRPQDRQFILSSKKLLLSDSGFYLCAWSVGQGNQPQHFGDGTRLSIL.

This rearrangement joins TRBV5-1 to TRBJ1-2; 7 bases line up with TRBD1. Germline V gives CDR1 SGHRS, CDR2 YFSETQ. The V segment lost 0 bases and the J segment 4 bases; nucleotides outside the gene matches: 3. The CDR3 has 14 residues. The CDR3 reads CASSLGDSTYGYTF. As DNA, the CDR3 is TGCGCCAGCAGCTTGGGGGACAGCACCTATGGCTACACCTTC.

The chain recombines TRBV5-1 with TRBJ2-5, with D perhaps TRBD1 (5 bases). This CDR3 region has 14 residues. The ends were cut back, 0 bases at V and 3 bases at J, with 9 bases in the middle. The germline gives CDR1 SGHRS, CDR2 YFSETQ. Here the CDR3 DNA reads TGCGCCAGCAGCTTGGGCAGGGAAGAAGAGACCCAGTACTTC. Its translation: CASSLGREEETQYF.

This clone was counted a single time. This chain links TRBV5-6 with TRBJ2-1, with no clear D. Trimming left V 3 bases short and J 0 bases short, with 7 bases between. This CDR3 region has 14 residues. Germline values: CDR1 SGHDT, CDR2 YYEEEE. Here the CDR3 reads CASSSTDSYNEQFF. CDR3 nucleotide sequence: TGTGCCAGCAGCTCAACAGACTCCTACAATGAGCAGTTCTTC. The entire variable domain, with the rest obtained from reference TRBV5-6 and TRBJ2-1, is as follows: DAGVTQSPTHLIKTRGQQVTLRCSPKSGHDTVSWYQQALGQGPQFIFQYYEEEERQRGNFPDRFSGHQFPNYSSELNVNALLLGDSALYLCASSSTDSYNEQFFGPGTRLTVL.

The rearrangement joins TRBV5-1 to TRBJ1-1; D may be TRBD1 (6 bases). Trimming shortened V by 4 bases and J by 0 bases, and 13 bases separated the two germline ends. Looked up from germline, CDR1 is SGHRS and CDR2 is YFSETQ. This CDR3 contains 15 residues. This CDR3 reads CASSPRGSVNTEAFF. CDR3 nucleotides: TGCGCCAGCAGCCCAAGGGGGTCGGTGAACACTGAAGCTTTCTTT.

CDR3 nucleotides: TGTGCCAGCAGCTCCGGGACAGAGCGCTATGGCTACACCTTC. Protein product: CASSSGTERYGYTF. The V gene is TRBV7-9, the J gene TRBJ1-2, with 7 bases identical to TRBD1. The germline V gene encodes CDR1 SEHNR and CDR2 FQNEAQ (reference sequence). The CDR3 spans 14 residues. J lost 4 bases, V lost 4 bases, and 6 bases had no gene match.

This clone was observed once. The chain carries TRBV28 and TRBJ2-3, with 7 nucleotides matching TRBD2. V was clipped by 4 bases and J by 0 bases; unmatched bases: 7. CDR1 MDHEN and CDR2 SYDVKM come from the germline V gene. There are 16 residues in the CDR3. The DNA of the CDR3 is TGTGCCAGCAGTTCGCCAAGCGGGGACAGCACAGATACGCAGTATTTT. Protein product: CASSSPSGDSTDTQYF.

The chain joins TRBV29-1 to TRBJ2-7, with D perhaps matching TRBD2 (6 bases). V shed 4 bases and J shed 2 bases, with 12 bases lying between them. Germline V gene sequence: CDR1 SQVTM, CDR2 ANQGSEA. The CDR3 is 13 amino acids. The CDR3 region has the DNA TGCAGCGTTGCTTCAGGCGGGGCCTACGAGCAGTACTTC. Translating gives CSVASGGAYEQYF.